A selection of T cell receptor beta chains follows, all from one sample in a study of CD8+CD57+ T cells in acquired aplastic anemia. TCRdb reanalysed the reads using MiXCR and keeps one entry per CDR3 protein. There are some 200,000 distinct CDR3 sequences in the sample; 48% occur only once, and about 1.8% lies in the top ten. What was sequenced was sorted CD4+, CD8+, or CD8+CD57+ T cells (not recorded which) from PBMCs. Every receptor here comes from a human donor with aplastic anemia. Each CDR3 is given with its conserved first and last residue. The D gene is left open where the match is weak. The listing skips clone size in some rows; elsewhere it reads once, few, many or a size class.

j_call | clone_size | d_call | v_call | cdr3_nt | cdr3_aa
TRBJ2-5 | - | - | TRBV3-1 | TGTGCCAGCAGCCAAGTAAGGAAGTACCAAGAGACCCAGTACTTC | CASSQVRKYQETQYF
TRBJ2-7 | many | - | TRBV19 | TGTGCCAGTAGCATACAAGGAGTTTACGAGCAGTACTTC | CASSIQGVYEQYF
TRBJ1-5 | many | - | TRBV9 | TGTGCCAGCAGCGTAGAAGCAGGGAATCAGCCCCAGCATTTT | CASSVEAGNQPQHF
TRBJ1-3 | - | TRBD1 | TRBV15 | TGTGCCACCAGCAGGGCACGGGACAGGGCCGGAAACACCATATATTTT | CATSRARDRAGNTIYF
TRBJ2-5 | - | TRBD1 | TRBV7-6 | TGTGCCAGCAGCTTATATATGCCAGGGGGCGGTCAAGAGACCCAGTACTTC | CASSLYMPGGGQETQYF
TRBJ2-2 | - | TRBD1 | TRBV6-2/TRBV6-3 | TGTGCCAGCAGTTACTGGGGACAGGGGGACACCGGGGAGCTGTTTTTT | CASSYWGQGDTGELFF
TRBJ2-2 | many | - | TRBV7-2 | TGTGCCAGCAGCTTAGTGGAGAGCACCGGGGAGCTGTTTTTT | CASSLVESTGELFF
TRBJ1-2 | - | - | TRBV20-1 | TGCATCTCCGACGGATCCTATGGCTACACCTTC | CISDGSYGYTF
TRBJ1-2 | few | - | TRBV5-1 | TGCGCCAGCAGCTTGGCTCCAGAACTTAACTATGGCTACACCTTC | CASSLAPELNYGYTF
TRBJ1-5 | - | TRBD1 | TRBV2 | TGTGCCAGCAGTAGACAGGGAGCTCAGCCCCAGCATTTT | CASSRQGAQPQHF
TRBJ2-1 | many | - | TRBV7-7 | TGTGCTAGCAGCCCGGGGATACATAGTGAGCAGTTCTTC | CASSPGIHSEQFF
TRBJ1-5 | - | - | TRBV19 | TGTGCCAGTAGCTTATTGGGAGTCGGGGGCACGGGTCAGCCCCAGCATTTT | CASSLLGVGGTGQPQHF
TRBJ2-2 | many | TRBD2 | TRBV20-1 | TGCAGTGTTCCTAGCGGGGGGGCAAACACCGGGGAGCTGTTTTTT | CSVPSGGANTGELFF
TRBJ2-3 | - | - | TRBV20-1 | TGCAGTGCTAGTATGAGGGCGGGGGCGGCAGATACGCAGTATTTT | CSASMRAGAADTQYF
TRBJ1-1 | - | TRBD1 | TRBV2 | TGTGCCAGCAGTCAAGGGACAGGTGAAGCTTTCTTT | CASSQGTGEAFF
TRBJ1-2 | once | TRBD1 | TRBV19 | TGTGCCAGTAACGACAGGGTAGGCTACACCTTC | CASNDRVGYTF
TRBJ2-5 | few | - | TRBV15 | TGTGCCACCAGCAGTCCCGGGGGCCAAGAGACCCAGTACTTC | CATSSPGGQETQYF
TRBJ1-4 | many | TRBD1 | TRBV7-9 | TGTGCCAGCAGCGGGGACAGTAGACTGTTTTTT | CASSGDSRLFF
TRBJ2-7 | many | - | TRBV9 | TGTGCCAGCAGCGTAGTAGGGGAGGAGCAGTACTTC | CASSVVGEEQYF
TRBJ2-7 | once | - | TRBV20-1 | TGCAGTGCTAGAGACCCTTTGGGAGAGCAGTACTTC | CSARDPLGEQYF
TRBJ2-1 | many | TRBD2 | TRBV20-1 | TGCAGTGCTTTAAGCGGGGGGGCCTACTCCTACAATGAGCAGTTCTTC | CSALSGGAYSYNEQFF
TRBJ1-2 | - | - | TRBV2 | TGTGCCAGCAGTGACTTAGTAGGCAACTTGCCCTATGGCTACACCTTC | CASSDLVGNLPYGYTF
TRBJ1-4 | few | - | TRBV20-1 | TGCAGTGCTAGAGAGCGGTTAGGTTTACGCGGGGAAAAACTGTTTTTT | CSARERLGLRGEKLFF
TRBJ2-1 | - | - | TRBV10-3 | - | CAICSARAQGNEQFF
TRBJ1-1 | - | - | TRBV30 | TGTGCCTGGAGTTTGGGTCCTGAAGCTTTCTTT | CAWSLGPEAFF
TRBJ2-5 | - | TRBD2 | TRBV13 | TGTGCCAGCAAGAATCGGCGGGAGGGCGAGGAGACCCAGTACTTC | CASKNRREGEETQYF
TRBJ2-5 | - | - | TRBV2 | TGTGCCAGCAGATGGGGGCAGGGGCGTGAGACCCAGTACTTC | CASRWGQGRETQYF